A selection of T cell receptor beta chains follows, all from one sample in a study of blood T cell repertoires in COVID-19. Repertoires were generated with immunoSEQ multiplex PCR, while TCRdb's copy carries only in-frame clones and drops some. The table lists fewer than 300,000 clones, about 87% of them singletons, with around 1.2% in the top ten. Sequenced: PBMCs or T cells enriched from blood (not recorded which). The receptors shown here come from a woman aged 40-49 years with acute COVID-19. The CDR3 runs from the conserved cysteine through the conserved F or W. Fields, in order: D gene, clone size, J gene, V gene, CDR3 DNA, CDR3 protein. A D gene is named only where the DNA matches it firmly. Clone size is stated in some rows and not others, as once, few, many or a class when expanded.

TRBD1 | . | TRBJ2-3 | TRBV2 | TGTGCCAGCAGTGGCCAGGGGGTGTCAGATACGCAGTATTTT | CASSGQGVSDTQYF
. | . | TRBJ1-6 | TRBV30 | TGTGCCTGGAGTGGAACAGGGTCGGATTCACCCCTCCACTTT | CAWSGTGSDSPLHF
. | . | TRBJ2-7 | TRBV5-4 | TGTGCCAGCAGCTCAAGTTCCGGGACTCGGAGCTCCTACGAGCAGTACTTC | CASSSSSGTRSSYEQYF
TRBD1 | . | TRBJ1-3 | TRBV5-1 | TGCGCCAGCAGCTCCGGGACAGCTGGAAACACCATATATTTT | CASSSGTAGNTIYF
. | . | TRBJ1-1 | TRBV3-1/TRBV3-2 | TGTGCCAGCAGCCAGCGAAACACTGAAGCTTTCTTT | CASSQRNTEAFF
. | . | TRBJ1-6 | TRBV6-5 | TGTGCCAGCAGTTACTCCACAGGGAGTGGTTCACCCCTCCACTTT | CASSYSTGSGSPLHF
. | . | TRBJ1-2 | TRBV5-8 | TGTGCCAGCAGCTTGGCAGGCCGAAACTATGGCTACACCTTC | CASSLAGRNYGYTF
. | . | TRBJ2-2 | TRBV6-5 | TGTGCCAGCAGGTCAGGGCCGAACACCGGGGAGCTGTTTTTT | CASRSGPNTGELFF
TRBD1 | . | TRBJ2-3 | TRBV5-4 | TGTGCCAGCAGCTTGGACAGGGGCCCCACAGATACGCAGTATTTT | CASSLDRGPTDTQYF
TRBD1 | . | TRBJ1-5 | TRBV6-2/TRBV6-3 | TGTGCCAGCAGTTTTACCGGGACAGGGGGGTTCCATCAGCCCCAGCATTTT | CASSFTGTGGFHQPQHF
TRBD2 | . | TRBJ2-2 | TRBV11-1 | TGTGCCAGCAGCTTAGCCCCAGGACCTAGCGGGATTACCGGGGAGCTGTTTTTT | CASSLAPGPSGITGELFF
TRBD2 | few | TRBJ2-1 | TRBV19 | TGTGCCAGTAGTATTTTATCTGCGGGAGGCTACAATGAGCAGTTCTTC | CASSILSAGGYNEQFF
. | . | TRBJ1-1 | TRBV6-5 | TGTGCCAGCAGTTACTCGGCGAATCAGGGGACTGAAGCTTTCTTT | CASSYSANQGTEAFF
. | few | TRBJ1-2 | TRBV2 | TGTGCCAGCAGTTATCGAGACAGGAACTATGGCTACACCTTC | CASSYRDRNYGYTF
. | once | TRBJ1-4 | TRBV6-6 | TGTGCCAGCAGAAGGACAGACGCAACTAATGAAAAACTGTTTTTT | CASRRTDATNEKLFF
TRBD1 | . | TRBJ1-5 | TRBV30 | TGTGCCTGGAGTCCGGCCAGGACAGGGAATAGCAATCAGCCCCAGCATTTT | CAWSPARTGNSNQPQHF
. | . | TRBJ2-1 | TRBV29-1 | TGCAGCGTTGTCCAGGTCTTCGGCAATGAGCAGTTCTTC | CSVVQVFGNEQFF
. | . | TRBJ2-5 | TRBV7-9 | TGTGCCAGCAGCCCCTGGGGGGAGGCCAGGGGGTACCAAGAGACCCAGTACTTC | CASSPWGEARGYQETQYF
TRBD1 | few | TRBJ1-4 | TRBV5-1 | TGCGCCAGCAGCTTGGGATTGGGACAGGGGAATGAAAAACTGTTTTTT | CASSLGLGQGNEKLFF
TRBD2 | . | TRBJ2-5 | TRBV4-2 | TGTGCCAGCAGCCAAGAATCGTCTAGCGGGAATCAGGGGGGGGAGACCCAGTACTTC | CASSQESSSGNQGGETQYF
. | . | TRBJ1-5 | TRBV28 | TGTGCCAGCAGTTTAACCGGGGAGGTCAAGCCCCAGCATTTT | CASSLTGEVKPQHF
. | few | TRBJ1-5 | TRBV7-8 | TGTGCCAGCAGCTTACTCAGGGGAAGCAATCAGCCCCAGCATTTT | CASSLLRGSNQPQHF
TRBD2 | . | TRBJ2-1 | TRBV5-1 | TGCGCCAGCAGCTTGGTAGCGGGAGGGAACAATGAGCAGTTCTTC | CASSLVAGGNNEQFF
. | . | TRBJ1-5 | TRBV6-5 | TGTGCCAGTTCAAATGACTATAGCAATCAGCCCCAGCATTTT | CASSNDYSNQPQHF
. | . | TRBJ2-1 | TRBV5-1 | TGCGCCAGCAGCTCCGGACAGATTCGAGGGGGTGAGCAGTTCTTC | CASSSGQIRGGEQFF
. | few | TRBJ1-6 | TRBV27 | TGTGCCAGCAGACCTACCCGGTCGGTTTCAGGGTCGGGTTCACCCCTCCACTTT | CASRPTRSVSGSGSPLHF
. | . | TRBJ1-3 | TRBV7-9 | TGTGCCAGCAGCTCCCGCCTGGTAGGGGGGGCCCCTGAGGGAAACACCATATATTTT | CASSSRLVGGAPEGNTIYF
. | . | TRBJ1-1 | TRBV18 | TGTGCCAGCTCACCTCTGGGCCCTGAAGCTTTCTTT | CASSPLGPEAFF
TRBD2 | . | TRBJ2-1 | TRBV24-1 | TGTGCCACCAGTGATTTGGCCGGGACTAGCGGGAGCTATGAGCAGTTCTTC | CATSDLAGTSGSYEQFF
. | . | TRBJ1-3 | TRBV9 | TGTGCCAGCAGCGTACTAGGAAACACCATATATTTT | CASSVLGNTIYF
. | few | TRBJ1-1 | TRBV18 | TGTGCCAGCTCGCTCGATCAGGGAATGTTAACTGAAGCTTTCTTT | CASSLDQGMLTEAFF
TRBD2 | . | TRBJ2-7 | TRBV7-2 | TGTGCCAGCAGCTTTGGACTAGCGGCCTACGAGCAGTACTTC | CASSFGLAAYEQYF
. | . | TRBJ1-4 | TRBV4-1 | TGCGCCAGCAGCCAAGATAGGCAGTCTGAGGCAAAACTGTTTTTT | CASSQDRQSEAKLFF
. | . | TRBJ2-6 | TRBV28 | TGTGCCAGCAGTTTACCACAGGTGCCCTCTGGGGCCAACGTCCTGACTTTC | CASSLPQVPSGANVLTF
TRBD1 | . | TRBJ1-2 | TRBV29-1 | TGCAGCGTTACAGGGGGGAAGGAGGGCTACACCTTC | CSVTGGKEGYTF
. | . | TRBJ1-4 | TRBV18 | TGTGCCAGCTCACCACGGGCCGACGAAAAACTGTTTTTT | CASSPRADEKLFF
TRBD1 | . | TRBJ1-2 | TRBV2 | TGTGCCAGCAGTGGACAGGGTGGTTCCTATGGCTACACCTTC | CASSGQGGSYGYTF
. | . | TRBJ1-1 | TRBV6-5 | TGTGCCAGCAGTTACTCACCGGGGCCAGGGGACACTGAAGCTTTCTTT | CASSYSPGPGDTEAFF
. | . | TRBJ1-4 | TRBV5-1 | TGCGCCAGCAGCTTGAGCGGACAGCTACTTAATGAAAAACTGTTTTTT | CASSLSGQLLNEKLFF
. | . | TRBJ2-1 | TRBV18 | TGTGCCAGCTCACCAAAAGGTAACGGGGACAATGAGCAGTTCTTC | CASSPKGNGDNEQFF
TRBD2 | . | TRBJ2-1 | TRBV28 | TGTGCCAGCTGGGGACTAGCGGGCTACAATGAGCAGTTCTTC | CASWGLAGYNEQFF
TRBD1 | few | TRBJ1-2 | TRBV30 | TGTGCCTGGAGTAGGGACAGAGGGCATGGCTACACCTTC | CAWSRDRGHGYTF
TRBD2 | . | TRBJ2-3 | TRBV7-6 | TGTGCCAGCAGCTTACCCGGGACTAGCTTTGCAGATACGCAGTATTTT | CASSLPGTSFADTQYF
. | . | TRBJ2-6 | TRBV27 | TGTGCCAGCGGCAGAAACTCTGGGGCCAACGTCCTGACTTTC | CASGRNSGANVLTF
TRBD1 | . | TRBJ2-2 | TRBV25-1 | TGTGCCAGCCTCGGGACAGTAAACACCGGGGAGCTGTTTTTT | CASLGTVNTGELFF
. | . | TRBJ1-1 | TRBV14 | TGTGCCAGCAGCCATCCGGACAGCGCTCAGAACACTGAAGCTTTCTTT | CASSHPDSAQNTEAFF
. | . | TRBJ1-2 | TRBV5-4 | TGTGCCAGCAGCTTGGGGACAGCTATTGGTCTCTATGGCTACACCTTC | CASSLGTAIGLYGYTF
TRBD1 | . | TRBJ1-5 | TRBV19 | TGTGCCAGCTCCGGGACAGGGATCCAGCCCCAGCATTTT | CASSGTGIQPQHF
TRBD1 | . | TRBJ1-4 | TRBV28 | TGTGCCAGCAGGTGGCAGACAGGGAGTGAAAAACTGTTTTTT | CASRWQTGSEKLFF
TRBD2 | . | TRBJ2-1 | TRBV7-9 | TGTGCCAGCAGCTTGCGACTAGCGGGAGCCTACAATGAGCAGTTCTTC | CASSLRLAGAYNEQFF
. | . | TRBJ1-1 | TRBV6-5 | TGTGCCAGCAGAAGAGGCGCCCGGAACACTGAAGCTTTCTTT | CASRRGARNTEAFF
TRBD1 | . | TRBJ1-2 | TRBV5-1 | TGCGCCAGCAGCACCGGACAGGGGGATGGCTACACCTTC | CASSTGQGDGYTF
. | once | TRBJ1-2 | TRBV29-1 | TGCAGCGTCGCACAGGGTGCCGGCTACACCTTC | CSVAQGAGYTF
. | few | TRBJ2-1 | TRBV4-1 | TGCGCCAGCAGCCCCGACATTCCCTCCTACAATGAGCAGTTCTTC | CASSPDIPSYNEQFF
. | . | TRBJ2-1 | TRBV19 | TGTGCCAGTAGTACGGAGTATTACAATGAGCAGTTCTTC | CASSTEYYNEQFF